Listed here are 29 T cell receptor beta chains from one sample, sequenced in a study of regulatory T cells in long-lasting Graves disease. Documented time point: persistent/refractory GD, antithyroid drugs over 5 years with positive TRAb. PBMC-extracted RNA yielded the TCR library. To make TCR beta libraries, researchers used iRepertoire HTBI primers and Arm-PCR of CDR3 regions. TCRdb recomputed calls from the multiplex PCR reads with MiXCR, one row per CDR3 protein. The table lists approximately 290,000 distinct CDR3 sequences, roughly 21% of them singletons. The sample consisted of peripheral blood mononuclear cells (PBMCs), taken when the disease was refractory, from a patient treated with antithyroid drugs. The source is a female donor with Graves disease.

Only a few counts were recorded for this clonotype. CDR3 in amino acids: CASSGTETRPQHF. CDR3 coding DNA: TGTGCCAGCAGTGGGACAGAAACTCGGCCCCAGCATTTT. This chain connects TRBV12-3 or TRBV12-4 to TRBJ1-5; 7 positions agree with TRBD1. This CDR3 has 13 amino acids. Trimming removed 5 bases from V and 9 bases from J; junction bases left unmatched: 7.

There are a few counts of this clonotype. The CDR3: CASRAQGATRNQPQHF. The CDR3 DNA sequence: TGTGCCAGCAGAGCCCAGGGGGCGACCCGCAATCAGCCCCAGCATTTT. This chain connects TRBV12-3 or TRBV12-4 to TRBJ1-5; 8 nucleotides line up with TRBD1. The CDR3 is 16 amino acids. V lost 6 bases to trimming and J lost 2 bases; unmatched junction nucleotides: 9.

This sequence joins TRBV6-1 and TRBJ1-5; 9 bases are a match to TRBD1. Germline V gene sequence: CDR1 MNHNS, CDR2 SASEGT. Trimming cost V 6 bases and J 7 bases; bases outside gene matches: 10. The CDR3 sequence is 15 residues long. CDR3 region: CASRPGTGHGQPQHF. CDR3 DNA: TGTGCCAGCAGACCCGGGACAGGGCATGGACAGCCCCAGCATTTT.

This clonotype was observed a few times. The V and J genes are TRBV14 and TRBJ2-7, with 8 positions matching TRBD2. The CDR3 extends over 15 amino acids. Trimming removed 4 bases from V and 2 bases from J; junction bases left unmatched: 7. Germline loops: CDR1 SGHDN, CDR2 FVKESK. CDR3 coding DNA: TGTGCCAGCAGCCTCTATAGCGGGACTACCTACGAGCAGTACTTC. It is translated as CASSLYSGTTYEQYF.

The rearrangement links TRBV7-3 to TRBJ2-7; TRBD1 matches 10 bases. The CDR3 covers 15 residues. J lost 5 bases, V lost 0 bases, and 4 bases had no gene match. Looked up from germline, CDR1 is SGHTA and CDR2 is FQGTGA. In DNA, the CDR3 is TGTGCCAGCAGCTTAACGCCCGGGACAGGGGACGAGCAGTACTTC. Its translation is CASSLTPGTGDEQYF.

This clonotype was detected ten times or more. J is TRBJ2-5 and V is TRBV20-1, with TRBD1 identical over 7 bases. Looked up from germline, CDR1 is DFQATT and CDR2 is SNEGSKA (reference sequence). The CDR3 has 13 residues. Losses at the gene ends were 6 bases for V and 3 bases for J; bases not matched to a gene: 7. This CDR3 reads CSAVDREEETQYF. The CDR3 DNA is TGCAGTGCAGTTGACAGGGAAGAAGAGACCCAGTACTTC.

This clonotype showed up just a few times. DNA of the CDR3: TGTGCCAGCAGTGAAGTTGGGGGCAATCAGCCCCAGCATTTT. This codes for CASSEVGGNQPQHF. This sequence joins TRBV2 and TRBJ1-5; no firm D call. Germline loops: CDR1 SNHLY, CDR2 FYNNEI. The CDR3 sequence is 14 residues long. The V gene lost 1 base and the J gene lost 2 bases, with 6 bases spanning the gap.

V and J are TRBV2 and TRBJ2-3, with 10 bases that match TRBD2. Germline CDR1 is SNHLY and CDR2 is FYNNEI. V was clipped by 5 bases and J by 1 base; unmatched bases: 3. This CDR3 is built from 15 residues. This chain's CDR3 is CASSPGTSGTDTQYF. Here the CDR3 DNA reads TGTGCCAGCAGTCCCGGGACTAGCGGCACAGATACGCAGTATTTT.

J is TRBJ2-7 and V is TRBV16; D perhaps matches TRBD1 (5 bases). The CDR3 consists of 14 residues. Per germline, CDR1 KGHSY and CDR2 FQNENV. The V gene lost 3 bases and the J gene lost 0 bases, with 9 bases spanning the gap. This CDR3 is CASSHRAVSYEQYF. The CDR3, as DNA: TGTGCCAGCAGCCACAGGGCGGTCTCCTACGAGCAGTACTTC.

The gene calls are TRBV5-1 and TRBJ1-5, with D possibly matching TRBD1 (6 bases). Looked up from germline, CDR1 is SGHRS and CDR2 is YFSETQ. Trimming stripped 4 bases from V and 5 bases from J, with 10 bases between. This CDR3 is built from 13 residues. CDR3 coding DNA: TGCGCCAGCAGCAAAACAGGGTATCAGCCCCAGCATTTT. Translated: CASSKTGYQPQHF.

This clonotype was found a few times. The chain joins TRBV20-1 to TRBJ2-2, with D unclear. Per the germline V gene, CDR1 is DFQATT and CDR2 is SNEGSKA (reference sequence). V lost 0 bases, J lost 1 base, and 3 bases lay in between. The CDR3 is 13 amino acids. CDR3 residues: CSAREGNTGELFF. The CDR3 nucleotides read TGCAGTGCTAGAGAGGGGAACACCGGGGAGCTGTTTTTT.

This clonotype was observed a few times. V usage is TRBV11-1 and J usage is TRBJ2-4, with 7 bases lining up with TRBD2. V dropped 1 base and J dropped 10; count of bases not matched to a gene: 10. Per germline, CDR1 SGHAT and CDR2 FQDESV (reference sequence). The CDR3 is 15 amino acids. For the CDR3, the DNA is TGTGCCAGCAGCTTAGACCGGGGAGCGGGGCGGATTCAGTACTTC. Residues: CASSLDRGAGRIQYF.

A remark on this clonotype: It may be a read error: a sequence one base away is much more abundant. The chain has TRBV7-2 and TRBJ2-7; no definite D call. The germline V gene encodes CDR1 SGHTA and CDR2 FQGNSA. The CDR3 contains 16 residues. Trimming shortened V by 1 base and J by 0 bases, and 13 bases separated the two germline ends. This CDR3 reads CASSLVRWTGSYEQYF. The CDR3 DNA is TGTGCCAGCAGCTTAGTGCGGTGGACCGGCTCCTACGAGCAGTACTTC.

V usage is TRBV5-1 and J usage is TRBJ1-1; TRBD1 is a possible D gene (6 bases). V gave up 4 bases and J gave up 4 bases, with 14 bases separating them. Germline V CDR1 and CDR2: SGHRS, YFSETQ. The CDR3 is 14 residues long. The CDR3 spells CASSLDRKGTEAFF. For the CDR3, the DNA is TGCGCCAGCAGCCTCGACAGGAAGGGCACTGAAGCTTTCTTT.

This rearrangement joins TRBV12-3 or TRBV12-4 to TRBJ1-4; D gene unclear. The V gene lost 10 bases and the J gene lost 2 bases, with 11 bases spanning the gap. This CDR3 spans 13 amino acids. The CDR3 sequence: CATKGSTNEKLFF. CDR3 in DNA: TGTGCCACCAAAGGGAGCACTAATGAAAAACTGTTTTTT.

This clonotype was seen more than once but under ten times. CDR3 loop: CASSVGRQGSHEQYF. The CDR3 nucleotides read TGTGCCAGTAGTGTAGGGCGACAGGGGAGCCACGAGCAGTACTTC. The chain is built from TRBV19 and TRBJ2-7; TRBD1 matches at 8 bases. There are 15 residues in the CDR3. J gave up 5 bases and V 5 bases, and 11 bases lay outside the gene matches. From germline, CDR1 is LNHDA and CDR2 SQIVND (reference sequence).

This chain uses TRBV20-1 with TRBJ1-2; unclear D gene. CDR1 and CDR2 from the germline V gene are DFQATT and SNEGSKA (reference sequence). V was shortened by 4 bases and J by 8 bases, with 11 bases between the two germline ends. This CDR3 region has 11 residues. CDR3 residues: CSAIIEAGYTF. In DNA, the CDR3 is TGCAGTGCTATCATTGAGGCCGGCTACACCTTC.

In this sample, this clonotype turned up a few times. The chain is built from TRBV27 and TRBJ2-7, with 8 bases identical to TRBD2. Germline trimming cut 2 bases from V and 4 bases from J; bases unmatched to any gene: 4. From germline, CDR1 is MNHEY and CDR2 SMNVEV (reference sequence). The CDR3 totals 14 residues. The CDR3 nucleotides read TGTGCCAGCAGTTTAAAAGGGACTAGGTACGAGCAGTACTTC. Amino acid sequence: CASSLKGTRYEQYF.

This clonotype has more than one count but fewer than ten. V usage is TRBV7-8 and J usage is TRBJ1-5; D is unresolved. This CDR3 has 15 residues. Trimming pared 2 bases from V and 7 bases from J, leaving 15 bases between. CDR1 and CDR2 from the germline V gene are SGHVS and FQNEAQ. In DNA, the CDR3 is TGTGCCAGCAGCTTACGATTAGAGCAAGGACAGCCCCAGCATTTT. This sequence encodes CASSLRLEQGQPQHF.

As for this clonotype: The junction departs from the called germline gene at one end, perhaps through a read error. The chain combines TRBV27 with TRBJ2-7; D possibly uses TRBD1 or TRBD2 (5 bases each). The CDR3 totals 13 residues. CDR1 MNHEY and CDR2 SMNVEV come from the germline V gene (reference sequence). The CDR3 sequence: CASSQSGFGRVDF. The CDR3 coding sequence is TGTGCCAGCAGCCAATCGGGGTTTGGCAGGGTCGATTTC.

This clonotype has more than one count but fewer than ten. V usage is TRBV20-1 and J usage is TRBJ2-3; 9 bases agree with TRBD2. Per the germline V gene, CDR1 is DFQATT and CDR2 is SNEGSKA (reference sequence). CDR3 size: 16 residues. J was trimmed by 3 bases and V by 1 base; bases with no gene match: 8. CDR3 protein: CSARGVVAGATDTQYF. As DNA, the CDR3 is TGCAGTGCTAGAGGCGTCGTAGCGGGAGCTACAGATACGCAGTATTTT.

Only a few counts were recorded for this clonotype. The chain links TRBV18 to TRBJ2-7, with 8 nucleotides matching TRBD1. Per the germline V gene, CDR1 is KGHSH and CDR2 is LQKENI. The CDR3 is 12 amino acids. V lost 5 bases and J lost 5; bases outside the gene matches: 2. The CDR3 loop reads CASSETGDEQYF. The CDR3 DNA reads TGTGCCAGCTCAGAGACAGGGGACGAGCAGTACTTC.

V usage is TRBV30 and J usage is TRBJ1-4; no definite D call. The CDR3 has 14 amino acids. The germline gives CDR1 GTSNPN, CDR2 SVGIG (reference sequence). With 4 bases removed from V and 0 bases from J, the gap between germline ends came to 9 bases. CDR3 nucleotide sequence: TGTGCCTGGACGCAGTACGCAACTAATGAAAAACTGTTTTTT. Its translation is CAWTQYATNEKLFF.

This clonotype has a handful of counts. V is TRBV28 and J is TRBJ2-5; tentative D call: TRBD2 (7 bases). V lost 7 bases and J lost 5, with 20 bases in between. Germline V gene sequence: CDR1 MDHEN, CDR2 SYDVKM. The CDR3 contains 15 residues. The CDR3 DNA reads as TGTGCCAGCACTTCCCCCTCGGGGGGCTCGGAGACCCAGTACTTC. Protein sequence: CASTSPSGGSETQYF. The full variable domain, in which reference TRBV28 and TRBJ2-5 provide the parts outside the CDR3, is DVKVTQSSRYLVKRTGEKVFLECVQDMDHENMFWYRQDPGLGLRLIYFSYDVKMKEKGDIPEGYSVSREKKERFSLILESASTNQTSMYLCASTSPSGGSETQYFGPGTRLLVL.

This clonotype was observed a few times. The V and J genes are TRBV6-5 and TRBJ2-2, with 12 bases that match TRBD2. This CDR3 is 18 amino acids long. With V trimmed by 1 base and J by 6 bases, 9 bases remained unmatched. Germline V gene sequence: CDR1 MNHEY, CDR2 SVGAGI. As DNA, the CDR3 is TGTGCCAGCAGTTACTTTAGCCTAGCGGGAGGGCCTGCCGGGGAGCTGTTTTTT. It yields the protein CASSYFSLAGGPAGELFF.

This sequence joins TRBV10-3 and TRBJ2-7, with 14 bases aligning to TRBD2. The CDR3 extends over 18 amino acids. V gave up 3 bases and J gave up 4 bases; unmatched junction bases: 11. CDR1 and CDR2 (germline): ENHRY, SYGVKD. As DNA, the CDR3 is TGTGCCATCAGTGATATAGCCGAGACTAGCGGGAGGGCATACGAGCAGTACTTC. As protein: CAISDIAETSGRAYEQYF.

The CDR3 region has the DNA TGTGCCAGCAGCTTAGCTACCGCCGGGGGGGTGGTGATCAATGAAAAACTGTTTTTT. Translation: CASSLATAGGVVINEKLFF. The chain is built from TRBV7-9 and TRBJ1-4; D might be TRBD1 (5 bases). V was cut by 0 bases and J by 5 bases, with 22 bases left in between. Germline CDR1 reads SEHNR; CDR2 reads FQNEAQ (reference sequence). This CDR3 spans 19 amino acids.

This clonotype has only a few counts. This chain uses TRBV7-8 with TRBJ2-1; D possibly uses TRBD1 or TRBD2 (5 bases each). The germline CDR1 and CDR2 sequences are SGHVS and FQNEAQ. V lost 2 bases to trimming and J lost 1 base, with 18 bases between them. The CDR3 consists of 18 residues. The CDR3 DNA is TGTGCCAGCAGCTTACGGTTTTCGGGGCAGGGTTCCTACAATGAGCAGTTCTTC. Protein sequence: CASSLRFSGQGSYNEQFF.

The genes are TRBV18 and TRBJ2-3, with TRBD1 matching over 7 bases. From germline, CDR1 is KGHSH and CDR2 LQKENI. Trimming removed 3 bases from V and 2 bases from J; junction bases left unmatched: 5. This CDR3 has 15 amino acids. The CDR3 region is CASSPSGGVTDTQYF. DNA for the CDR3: TGTGCCAGCTCACCGTCAGGGGGAGTCACAGATACGCAGTATTTT.